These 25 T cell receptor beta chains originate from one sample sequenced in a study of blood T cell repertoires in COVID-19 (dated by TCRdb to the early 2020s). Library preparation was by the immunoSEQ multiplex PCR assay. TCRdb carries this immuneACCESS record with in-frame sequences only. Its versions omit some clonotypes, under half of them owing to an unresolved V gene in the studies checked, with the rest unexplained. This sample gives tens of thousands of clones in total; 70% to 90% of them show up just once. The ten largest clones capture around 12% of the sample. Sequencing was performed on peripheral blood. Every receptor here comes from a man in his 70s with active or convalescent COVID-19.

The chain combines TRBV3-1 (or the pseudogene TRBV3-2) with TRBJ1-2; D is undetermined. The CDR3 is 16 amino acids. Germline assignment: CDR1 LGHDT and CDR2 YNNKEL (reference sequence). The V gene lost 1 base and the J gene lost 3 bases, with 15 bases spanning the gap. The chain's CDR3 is CASSQGSPGRHYGYTF. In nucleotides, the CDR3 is TGTGCCAGCAGCCAAGGCTCTCCAGGTAGGCACTATGGCTACACCTTC.

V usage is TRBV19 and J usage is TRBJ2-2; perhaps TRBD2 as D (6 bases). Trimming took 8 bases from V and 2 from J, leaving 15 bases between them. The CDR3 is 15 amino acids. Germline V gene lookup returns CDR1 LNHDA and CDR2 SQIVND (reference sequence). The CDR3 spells CASGTGTQNTGELFF. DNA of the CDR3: TGTGCCAGTGGCACCGGGACTCAAAACACCGGGGAGCTGTTTTTT.

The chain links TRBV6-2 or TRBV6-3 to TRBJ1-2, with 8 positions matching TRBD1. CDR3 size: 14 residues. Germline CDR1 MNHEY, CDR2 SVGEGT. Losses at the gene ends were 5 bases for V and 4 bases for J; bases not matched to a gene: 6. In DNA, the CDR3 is TGTGCCAGCAGTCCAGGGGGCGGCAGCTATGGCTACACCTTC. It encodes CASSPGGGSYGYTF.

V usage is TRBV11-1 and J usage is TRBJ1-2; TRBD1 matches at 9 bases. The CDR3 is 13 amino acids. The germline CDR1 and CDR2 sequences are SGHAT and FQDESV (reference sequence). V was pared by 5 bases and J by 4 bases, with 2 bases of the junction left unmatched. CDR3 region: CASSMDRGYGYTF. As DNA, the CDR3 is TGTGCCAGCAGCATGGACAGGGGCTATGGCTACACCTTC.

The CDR3 DNA sequence: TGTGCCAGCAGCTTAGGCGGGGTTTCAGATACGCAGTATTTT. It yields the protein CASSLGGVSDTQYF. This sequence joins TRBV11-2 and TRBJ2-3; the D gene is possibly TRBD2 (6 bases). V gave up 1 base and J gave up 4 bases, with 9 bases separating them. Per the germline V gene, CDR1 is SGHAT and CDR2 is FQNNGV. CDR3 length equals 14 residues.

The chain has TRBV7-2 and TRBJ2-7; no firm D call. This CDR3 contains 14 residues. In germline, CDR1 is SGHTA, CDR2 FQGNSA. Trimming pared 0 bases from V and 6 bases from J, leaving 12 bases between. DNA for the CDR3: TGTGCCAGCAGCTTAGCCACAGCATTACGCGAGCAGTACTTC. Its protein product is CASSLATALREQYF.

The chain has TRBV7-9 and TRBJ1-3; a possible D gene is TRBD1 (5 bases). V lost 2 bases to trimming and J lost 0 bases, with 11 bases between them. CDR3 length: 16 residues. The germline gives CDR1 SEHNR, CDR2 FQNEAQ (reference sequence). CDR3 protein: CASSLSSGPSGNTIYF. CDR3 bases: TGTGCCAGCAGCTTAAGCTCAGGGCCCTCTGGAAACACCATATATTTT. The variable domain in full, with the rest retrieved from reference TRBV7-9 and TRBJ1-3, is DTGVSQNPRHKITKRGQNVTFRCDPISEHNRLYWYRQTLGQGPEFLTYFQNEAQLEKSRLLSDRFSAERPKGSFSTLEIQRTEQGDSAMYLCASSLSSGPSGNTIYFGEGSWLTVV.

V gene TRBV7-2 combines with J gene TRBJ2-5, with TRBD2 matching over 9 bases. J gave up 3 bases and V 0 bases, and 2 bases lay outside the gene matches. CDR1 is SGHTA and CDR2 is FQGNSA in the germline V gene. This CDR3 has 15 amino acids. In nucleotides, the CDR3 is TGTGCCAGCAGCTTAGCCGGCGGGGGGGAAGAGACCCAGTACTTC. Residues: CASSLAGGGEETQYF.

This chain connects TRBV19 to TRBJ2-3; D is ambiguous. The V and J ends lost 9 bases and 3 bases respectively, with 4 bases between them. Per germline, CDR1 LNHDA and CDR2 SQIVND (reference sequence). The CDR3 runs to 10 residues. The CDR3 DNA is TGTGCCAGCGGTACAGATACGCAGTATTTT. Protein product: CASGTDTQYF.

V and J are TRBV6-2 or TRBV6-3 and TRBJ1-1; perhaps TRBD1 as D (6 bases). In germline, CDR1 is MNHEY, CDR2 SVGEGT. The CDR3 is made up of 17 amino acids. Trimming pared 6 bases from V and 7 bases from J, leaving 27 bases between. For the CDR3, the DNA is TGTGCCAGCAGCCCCCGTCCATCGGGGGGCCGATGGATTGAAGCTTTCTTT. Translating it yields CASSPRPSGGRWIEAFF.

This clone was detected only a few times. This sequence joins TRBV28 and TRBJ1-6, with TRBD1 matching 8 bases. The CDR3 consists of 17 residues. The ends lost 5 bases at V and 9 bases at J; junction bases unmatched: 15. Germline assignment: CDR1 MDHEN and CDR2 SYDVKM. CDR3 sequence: CASSRPTTGQGRSPLHF. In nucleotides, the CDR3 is TGTGCCAGCAGTCGACCTACTACTGGACAGGGTCGTTCACCCCTCCACTTT.

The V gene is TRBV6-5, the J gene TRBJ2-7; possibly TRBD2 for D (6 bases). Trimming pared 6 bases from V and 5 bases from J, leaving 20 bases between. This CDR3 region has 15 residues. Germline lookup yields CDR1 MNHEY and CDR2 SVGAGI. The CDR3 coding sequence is TGTGCCAGCAGCCGCGGGCCGGGGGTAGGGAACGAGCAGTACTTC. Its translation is CASSRGPGVGNEQYF.

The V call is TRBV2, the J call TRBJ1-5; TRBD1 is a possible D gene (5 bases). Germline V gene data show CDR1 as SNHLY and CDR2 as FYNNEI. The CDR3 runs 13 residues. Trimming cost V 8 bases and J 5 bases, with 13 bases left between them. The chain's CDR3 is CASGIDRDQPQHF. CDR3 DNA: TGTGCCAGCGGGATTGACAGAGATCAGCCCCAGCATTTT.

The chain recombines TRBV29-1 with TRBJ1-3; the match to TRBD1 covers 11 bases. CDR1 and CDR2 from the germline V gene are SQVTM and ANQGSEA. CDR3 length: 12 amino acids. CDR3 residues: CGTGGSGNTIYF. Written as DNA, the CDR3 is TGCGGGACAGGGGGCTCTGGAAACACCATATATTTT. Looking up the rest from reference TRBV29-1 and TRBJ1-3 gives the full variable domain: SAVISQKPSRDICQRGTSLTIQCQVDSQVTMMFWYRQQPGQSLTLIATANQGSEATYESGFVIDKFPISRPNLTFSTLTVSNMSPEDSSIYLCGTGGSGNTIYFGEGSWLTVV.

The chain's CDR3 is CASSYPQGRGYTF. CDR3 sequence (DNA): TGTGCCAGCAGTTACCCACAGGGCCGGGGCTACACCTTC. The chain carries TRBV6-2 or TRBV6-3 and TRBJ1-2; D may be TRBD1 (6 bases). Germline V gene lookup returns CDR1 MNHEY and CDR2 SVGEGT. The V end was cut by 2 bases, the J end by 8 bases, with 12 bases between. This CDR3 is 13 amino acids long.

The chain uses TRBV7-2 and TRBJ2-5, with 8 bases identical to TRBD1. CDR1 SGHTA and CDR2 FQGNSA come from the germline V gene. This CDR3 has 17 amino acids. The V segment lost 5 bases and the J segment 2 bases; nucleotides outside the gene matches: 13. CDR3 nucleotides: TGTGCCAGCAGCGGACGGACCACCGACAGGGGACAAGAGACCCAGTACTTC. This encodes CASSGRTTDRGQETQYF.

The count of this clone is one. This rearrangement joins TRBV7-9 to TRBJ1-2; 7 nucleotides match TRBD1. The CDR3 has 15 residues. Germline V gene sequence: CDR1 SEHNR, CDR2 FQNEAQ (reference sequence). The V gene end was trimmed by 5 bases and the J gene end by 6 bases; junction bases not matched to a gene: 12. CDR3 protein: CASSPTRQGADGYTF. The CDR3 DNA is TGTGCCAGCAGCCCTACTCGACAGGGAGCGGATGGCTACACCTTC.

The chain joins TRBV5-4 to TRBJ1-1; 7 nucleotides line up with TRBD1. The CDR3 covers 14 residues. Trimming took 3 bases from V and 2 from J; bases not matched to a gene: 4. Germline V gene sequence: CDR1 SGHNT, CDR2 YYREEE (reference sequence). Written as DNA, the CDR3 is TGTGCCAGCAGCTCGCGACAGGGAAACACTGAAGCTTTCTTT. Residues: CASSSRQGNTEAFF.

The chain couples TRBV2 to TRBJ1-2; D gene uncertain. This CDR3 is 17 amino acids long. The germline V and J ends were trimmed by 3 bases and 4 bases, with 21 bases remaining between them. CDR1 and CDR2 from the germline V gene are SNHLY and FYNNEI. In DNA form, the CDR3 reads TGTGCCAGCAGTGACCCTAACGGTAGACTTCGGGGCTATGGCTACACCTTC. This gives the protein CASSDPNGRLRGYGYTF.

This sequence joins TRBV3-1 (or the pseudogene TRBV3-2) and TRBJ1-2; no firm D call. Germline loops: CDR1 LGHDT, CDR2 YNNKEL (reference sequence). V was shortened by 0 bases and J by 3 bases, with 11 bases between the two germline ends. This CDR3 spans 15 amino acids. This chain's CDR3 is CASSQDDLHYYGYTF. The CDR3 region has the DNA TGTGCCAGCAGCCAAGATGACTTACATTACTATGGCTACACCTTC.

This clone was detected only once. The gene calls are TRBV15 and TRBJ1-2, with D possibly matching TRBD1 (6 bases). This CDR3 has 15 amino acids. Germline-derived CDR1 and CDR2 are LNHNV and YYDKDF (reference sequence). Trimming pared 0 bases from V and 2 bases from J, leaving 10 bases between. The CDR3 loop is CATSRDPGGNYGYTF. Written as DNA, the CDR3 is TGTGCCACCAGCAGAGATCCGGGGGGCAACTATGGCTACACCTTC.

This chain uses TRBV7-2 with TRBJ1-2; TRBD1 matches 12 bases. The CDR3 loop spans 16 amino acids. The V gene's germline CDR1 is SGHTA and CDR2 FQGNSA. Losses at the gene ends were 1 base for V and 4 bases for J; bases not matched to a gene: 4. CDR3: CASSLEGTGGVYGYTF. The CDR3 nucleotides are TGTGCCAGCAGCTTAGAAGGGACAGGGGGCGTCTATGGCTACACCTTC.

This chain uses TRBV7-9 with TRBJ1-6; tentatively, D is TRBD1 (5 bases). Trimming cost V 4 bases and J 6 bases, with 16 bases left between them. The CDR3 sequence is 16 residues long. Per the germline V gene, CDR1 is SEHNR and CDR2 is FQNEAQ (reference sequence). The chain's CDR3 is CASSSFSRGSNSPLHF. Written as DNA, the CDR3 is TGTGCCAGCAGCTCTTTTTCTAGGGGCAGTAATTCACCCCTCCACTTT.

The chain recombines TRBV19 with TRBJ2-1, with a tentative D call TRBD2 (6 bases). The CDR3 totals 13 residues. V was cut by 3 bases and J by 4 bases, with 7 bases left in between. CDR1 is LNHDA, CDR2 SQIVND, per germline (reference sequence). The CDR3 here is CASSIGGYNEQFF. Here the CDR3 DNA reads TGTGCCAGTAGTATTGGAGGGTACAATGAGCAGTTCTTC.

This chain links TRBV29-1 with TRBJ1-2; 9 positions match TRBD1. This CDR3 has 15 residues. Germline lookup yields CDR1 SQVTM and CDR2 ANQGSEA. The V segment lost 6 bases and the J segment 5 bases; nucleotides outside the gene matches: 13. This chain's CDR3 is CSVVVRDRVRYGYTF. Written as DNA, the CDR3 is TGCAGCGTCGTCGTACGGGACAGGGTGAGGTATGGCTACACCTTC.